A selection of T cell receptor beta chains follows, all from one sample in a study of cytomegalovirus exposure and HLA in healthy donors. Using immunoSEQ multiplex PCR, the repertoire was profiled, and TCRdb retains in-frame clones only, with some absent. The sample shows some 100,000 clones, more than 65% of them seen only once. Sequencing was performed on PBMCs. These TCRs come from a woman between 18 and 29 years old in good health and CMV-seronegative. The CDR3 runs from the conserved cysteine through the conserved F or W. Fields, in order: clone size, V gene, D gene, J gene, CDR3 protein, CDR3 DNA. The D gene is left open where the match is weak. Where a row states a size, it is once, few, many or the class of an expanded clone; other rows omit it.

abundance: NA; v_gene: TRBV27; d_gene: TRBD1; j_gene: TRBJ2-7; CDR3aa: CASSGHRDRDHEQYF; CDR3nt: TGTGCCAGCAGTGGACACCGGGACAGGGACCACGAGCAGTACTTC
abundance: NA; v_gene: TRBV6-5; d_gene: NA; j_gene: TRBJ1-1; CDR3aa: CASTRGYRTEAFF; CDR3nt: TGTGCCAGCACCCGGGGGTACCGCACTGAAGCTTTCTTT
abundance: once; v_gene: TRBV2; d_gene: NA; j_gene: TRBJ2-3; CDR3aa: CASSVFRDSGGTDTQYF; CDR3nt: TGTGCCAGCAGCGTGTTCCGGGACTCCGGGGGCACAGATACGCAGTATTTT
abundance: NA; v_gene: TRBV6-5; d_gene: NA; j_gene: TRBJ2-2; CDR3aa: CASSYSGPGELFF; CDR3nt: TGTGCCAGCAGTTACTCGGGCCCCGGGGAGCTGTTTTTT
abundance: NA; v_gene: TRBV6-5; d_gene: NA; j_gene: TRBJ2-7; CDR3aa: CASSYSNRAGRDEQYF; CDR3nt: TGTGCCAGCAGTTACTCAAACCGCGCGGGGCGGGACGAGCAGTACTTC
abundance: NA; v_gene: TRBV25-1; d_gene: NA; j_gene: TRBJ2-7; CDR3aa: CASSASYEQYF; CDR3nt: TGTGCCAGCAGTGCATCCTACGAGCAGTACTTC
abundance: NA; v_gene: TRBV21-1; d_gene: NA; j_gene: TRBJ1-1; CDR3aa: CASSYCGASRAFF; CDR3nt: TGTGCCAGCAGCTACTGCGGGGCGTCGCGAGCTTTCTTT
abundance: NA; v_gene: TRBV5-1; d_gene: TRBD2; j_gene: TRBJ2-1; CDR3aa: CASSEIAGISNEQFF; CDR3nt: TGCGCCAGCAGCGAGATAGCGGGAATTTCTAATGAGCAGTTCTTC
abundance: NA; v_gene: TRBV4-3; d_gene: NA; j_gene: TRBJ1-2; CDR3aa: CASSQDQRGGFYGYTF; CDR3nt: TGCGCCAGCAGCCAAGATCAAAGGGGGGGATTCTATGGCTACACCTTT
abundance: NA; v_gene: TRBV7-2; d_gene: TRBD2; j_gene: TRBJ2-3; CDR3aa: CASSSGLVGDTQYF; CDR3nt: TGTGCCAGCAGCTCCGGACTAGTAGGAGATACGCAGTATTTT
abundance: once; v_gene: TRBV27; d_gene: NA; j_gene: TRBJ2-2; CDR3aa: CASTLVDGGNTGELFF; CDR3nt: TGTGCCAGCACCCTTGTGGACGGGGGGAACACCGGGGAGCTGTTTTTT
abundance: once; v_gene: TRBV28; d_gene: TRBD1; j_gene: TRBJ2-7; CDR3aa: CASSFNYRGLSYEQYF; CDR3nt: TGTGCCAGCAGTTTTAACTACAGGGGTTTGTCCTACGAGCAGTACTTC
abundance: NA; v_gene: TRBV29-1; d_gene: NA; j_gene: TRBJ1-2; CDR3aa: CSVEVGRGSSYTF; CDR3nt: TGCAGCGTTGAGGTAGGCAGAGGGTCGAGCTACACCTTC
abundance: NA; v_gene: TRBV7-3; d_gene: NA; j_gene: TRBJ1-3; CDR3aa: CASSPGPGNTIYF; CDR3nt: TGTGCCAGCAGCCCCGGTCCTGGAAACACCATATATTTT
abundance: once; v_gene: TRBV5-4; d_gene: TRBD1; j_gene: TRBJ2-1; CDR3aa: CASSLAEGGFEQFF; CDR3nt: TGTGCCAGCAGCTTGGCCGAAGGGGGCTTTGAGCAGTTCTTC
abundance: NA; v_gene: TRBV15; d_gene: NA; j_gene: TRBJ2-2; CDR3aa: CATSRDRGITGELFF; CDR3nt: TGTGCCACCAGCAGAGATAGAGGGATCACCGGGGAGCTGTTTTTT
abundance: NA; v_gene: TRBV11-2; d_gene: NA; j_gene: TRBJ1-4; CDR3aa: CASSIRGSTNEKLFF; CDR3nt: TGTGCCAGCAGCATCCGAGGGTCCACTAATGAAAAACTGTTTTTT
abundance: NA; v_gene: TRBV27; d_gene: NA; j_gene: TRBJ1-1; CDR3aa: CASSPGQSEAFF; CDR3nt: TGTGCCAGCAGTCCCGGACAGAGTGAAGCTTTCTTT
abundance: NA; v_gene: TRBV5-5; d_gene: NA; j_gene: TRBJ1-2; CDR3aa: CASSLVTRVDYGYTF; CDR3nt: TGTGCCAGCAGCTTGGTTACCCGGGTTGACTATGGCTACACCTTC
abundance: NA; v_gene: TRBV2; d_gene: TRBD2; j_gene: TRBJ2-2; CDR3aa: CASSEAGLAGIANTGELFF; CDR3nt: TGTGCCAGCAGTGAAGCGGGACTAGCGGGGATTGCGAACACCGGGGAGCTGTTTTTT
abundance: NA; v_gene: TRBV4-1; d_gene: NA; j_gene: TRBJ1-2; CDR3aa: CASSRRVADLNYGYTF; CDR3nt: TGCGCCAGCAGCCGGAGGGTTGCAGACCTTAACTATGGCTACACCTTC
abundance: NA; v_gene: TRBV7-9; d_gene: NA; j_gene: TRBJ2-3; CDR3aa: CASSLSWDFGTDTQYF; CDR3nt: TGTGCCAGCAGCCTGAGTTGGGACTTTGGCACAGATACGCAGTATTTT
abundance: NA; v_gene: TRBV6-1; d_gene: NA; j_gene: TRBJ2-2; CDR3aa: CASSGGRVGTGELFF; CDR3nt: TGTGCCAGCAGTGGCGGCAGGGTCGGCACCGGGGAGCTGTTTTTT
abundance: NA; v_gene: TRBV11-2; d_gene: TRBD2; j_gene: TRBJ2-3; CDR3aa: CASSPWASGERDTQYF; CDR3nt: TGTGCCAGCAGCCCCTGGGCTAGCGGAGAGAGAGATACGCAGTATTTT
abundance: NA; v_gene: TRBV28; d_gene: NA; j_gene: TRBJ1-1; CDR3aa: CASRSGGQNTEAFF; CDR3nt: TGTGCCAGCCGGAGCGGGGGGCAGAACACTGAAGCTTTCTTT
abundance: NA; v_gene: TRBV28; d_gene: NA; j_gene: TRBJ2-3; CDR3aa: CASREGTIKKDTQYF; CDR3nt: TGTGCCAGCAGGGAGGGGACGATTAAGAAAGATACGCAGTATTTT
abundance: NA; v_gene: TRBV7-6; d_gene: NA; j_gene: TRBJ2-5; CDR3aa: CASSPRGAETQYF; CDR3nt: TGTGCCAGCAGCCCCAGGGGGGCGGAGACCCAGTACTTC
abundance: few; v_gene: TRBV28; d_gene: NA; j_gene: TRBJ1-5; CDR3aa: CASALGVGGGNQPQHF; CDR3nt: TGTGCCAGCGCCTTGGGGGTCGGGGGGGGGAATCAGCCCCAGCATTTT
abundance: NA; v_gene: TRBV28; d_gene: NA; j_gene: TRBJ2-5; CDR3aa: CASSSGTDIHQETQYF; CDR3nt: TGTGCCAGCAGTTCCGGTACAGATATCCACCAAGAGACCCAGTACTTC
abundance: once; v_gene: TRBV18; d_gene: TRBD1; j_gene: TRBJ2-4; CDR3aa: CASSTGQGNIQYF; CDR3nt: TGTGCCAGCTCCACAGGACAGGGAAACATTCAGTACTTC
abundance: once; v_gene: TRBV7-9; d_gene: NA; j_gene: TRBJ2-2; CDR3aa: CASIPQEETQTGELFF; CDR3nt: TGTGCCAGCATCCCTCAGGAAGAGACCCAAACCGGGGAGCTGTTTTTT
abundance: NA; v_gene: TRBV19; d_gene: NA; j_gene: TRBJ1-4; CDR3aa: CASSRQGQNEKLFF; CDR3nt: TGTGCCAGTAGTAGACAAGGCCAAAATGAAAAACTGTTTTTT
abundance: NA; v_gene: TRBV27; d_gene: TRBD2; j_gene: TRBJ2-1; CDR3aa: CASSSRPGTSGRLLSEFF; CDR3nt: TGTGCCAGCAGTTCCCGTCCCGGGACTAGCGGGAGGCTCCTCAGCGAGTTCTTC
abundance: NA; v_gene: TRBV5-6; d_gene: NA; j_gene: TRBJ2-1; CDR3aa: CASSYYNNEQFF; CDR3nt: TGTGCCAGCAGTTACTACAACAATGAGCAGTTCTTC
abundance: NA; v_gene: TRBV7-6; d_gene: TRBD2; j_gene: TRBJ2-1; CDR3aa: CASSLGSGRAKFF; CDR3nt: TGTGCCAGCAGCTTAGGGAGCGGGAGAGCTAAGTTCTTC
abundance: once; v_gene: TRBV4-1; d_gene: NA; j_gene: TRBJ2-7; CDR3aa: CASSQGAGTFEQYF; CDR3nt: TGCGCCAGCAGCCAAGGTGCAGGAACGTTCGAGCAGTACTTC
abundance: NA; v_gene: TRBV19; d_gene: NA; j_gene: TRBJ2-3; CDR3aa: CASSIPGGTQYF; CDR3nt: TGTGCCAGTAGTATTCCGGGGGGCACGCAGTATTTT
abundance: NA; v_gene: TRBV5-4; d_gene: NA; j_gene: TRBJ1-2; CDR3aa: CASSFDRGERDYGYTF; CDR3nt: TGTGCCAGCAGCTTCGATCGGGGGGAGAGAGACTATGGCTACACCTTC
abundance: NA; v_gene: TRBV7-2; d_gene: TRBD2; j_gene: TRBJ2-3; CDR3aa: CASSLVETSGGVTDTQYF; CDR3nt: TGTGCCAGCAGCTTAGTCGAGACTAGCGGGGGGGTTACAGATACGCAGTATTTT
abundance: NA; v_gene: TRBV28; d_gene: NA; j_gene: TRBJ2-7; CDR3aa: CASSNPLGGGPYEQYF; CDR3nt: TGTGCCAGCAGTAACCCCTTAGGAGGGGGCCCCTACGAGCAGTACTTC
abundance: NA; v_gene: TRBV7-2; d_gene: NA; j_gene: TRBJ2-7; CDR3aa: CASSSTGDTYEQYF; CDR3nt: TGTGCCAGCAGCTCCACCGGGGATACCTACGAGCAGTACTTC
abundance: NA; v_gene: TRBV19; d_gene: NA; j_gene: TRBJ1-1; CDR3aa: CASKEAGEAFF; CDR3nt: TGTGCCAGTAAAGAAGCAGGAGAAGCTTTCTTT
abundance: NA; v_gene: TRBV7-2; d_gene: NA; j_gene: TRBJ2-1; CDR3aa: CASSLGGGNEQFF; CDR3nt: TGTGCCAGCAGCTTAGGAGGCGGGAATGAGCAGTTCTTC
abundance: once; v_gene: TRBV7-9; d_gene: NA; j_gene: TRBJ1-3; CDR3aa: CASSLTGNTIYF; CDR3nt: TGTGCCAGCAGCTTGACAGGAAACACCATATATTTT
abundance: NA; v_gene: TRBV5-1; d_gene: NA; j_gene: TRBJ2-3; CDR3aa: CASSLVVSLITDTQYF; CDR3nt: TGCGCCAGCAGCTTGGTGGTTAGCCTCATCACAGATACGCAGTATTTT
abundance: NA; v_gene: TRBV28; d_gene: NA; j_gene: TRBJ1-2; CDR3aa: CASSQAVTNYGYTF; CDR3nt: TGTGCCAGCAGTCAGGCTGTCACTAACTATGGCTACACCTTC
abundance: NA; v_gene: TRBV9; d_gene: TRBD2; j_gene: TRBJ2-7; CDR3aa: CASSEGLAGYEQYF; CDR3nt: TGTGCCAGCAGCGAGGGACTAGCGGGGTACGAGCAGTACTTC
abundance: NA; v_gene: TRBV30; d_gene: NA; j_gene: TRBJ1-2; CDR3aa: CAWSVNRPNYGYTF; CDR3nt: TGTGCCTGGAGTGTTAACAGGCCAAACTATGGCTACACCTTC
abundance: NA; v_gene: TRBV2; d_gene: NA; j_gene: TRBJ1-2; CDR3aa: CASSSDSANYGYTF; CDR3nt: TGTGCCAGCAGCTCGGACAGCGCTAACTATGGCTACACCTTC
abundance: NA; v_gene: TRBV28; d_gene: NA; j_gene: TRBJ2-3; CDR3aa: CASSLADTDTQYF; CDR3nt: TGTGCCAGCAGTTTAGCGGACACAGATACGCAGTATTTT